This TCR beta chain was obtained from a study of cytomegalovirus exposure and HLA in healthy donors (TCRdb year 2017). For context, the study as a whole: An earlier analysis of 587 of the donors reported approximately 300 Gb of sequence data and around 110 million unique TCR beta sequences obtained from about 179 million T cells. Both class I and class II loci were covered by HLA typing, at four-digit resolution. Across roughly 420 genotyped donors of the cohort, an average of approximately 240,000 unique TCR beta nucleotide sequences per donor were sequenced, and roughly 20% of those sequences were non-productive. A separate validation cohort of over 95 different subjects was used in addition to the roughly 670-subject first cohort. Donor age, sex, ethnicity and CMV serostatus were collected together with the repertoire data. A few DR-DQ haplotypes were treated as single units for association and clustering because of strong linkage in the cohort. To study patterns of TCR occurrence, a later analysis re-analyzed previously published TCR beta repertoires from more than 550 donors and added high-resolution HLA genotyping. Of the roughly 400 genotyped donors, 81% fell in the genetic ancestry cluster associated with self-reported Caucasian donors. In the later analysis, no new phenotypic data were used to find candidate immune exposures; instead, reliance was placed on TCR beta sequences and their occurrence across donors. The number of donors typed differed by locus, with roughly 620-630 for A, B, C, DRB1 and DQB1, approximately 500 for DQA1, 600 to 610 for DPA1, and approximately 470 for DPB1. Using immunosequencing, the study profiled T cell repertoires from about 650 subjects and related those repertoires to cytomegalovirus serostatus. The aim of the study was to test whether cataloging public T cell receptors could identify signatures of past pathogen exposure. Every discovery cohort repertoire had been produced on one sequencing platform. Genome-wide SNP genotypes for about 55% of the roughly 670 donors were used in a later genetic analysis, which treated that subset as a discovery cohort. An earlier analysis of about 600 of the donors used high-throughput TCR beta sequencing to judge whether each TCR beta V gene segment behaved as functional or pseudogenic. To predict cytomegalovirus infection status, the study combined high-throughput TCR immunosequencing, statistical association of individual TCRs with disease status, and machine learning. An early release that covered more than 550 HLA-typed donors contained approximately 300 gigabases of sequencing data and some 87 million unique TCR sequences.

The method was the immunoSEQ multiplex PCR assay. The multiplex PCR relied on a mix of 60 forward primers for TCR Vbeta segments and 13 reverse primers for TCR Jbeta segments. The CDR3 region of rearranged TCR beta genes was amplified from genomic DNA with a multiplex PCR assay. Amplified TCR beta libraries were sequenced as 87-base-pair reads on the Illumina HiSeq System. On the authors' methods: In a later analysis, 80 million or so unique TCR beta chains were counted across the approximately 670 repertoires, and approximately 9.9 million of these chains were shared by at least two donors. Raw reads were error-corrected and collapsed into unique sequences by a nearest-neighbor algorithm in which closely related sequences were merged to remove PCR and sequencing errors. CDR3 sequences were aligned to IMGT reference sequences to assign V, D and J gene segments. For a sequence to be retained, at least a six-nucleotide match to both a V gene segment and a J gene segment was required. Rearrangements were classified as productive when the CDR3 lacked stop codons and remained in frame with V and J, and all other rearrangements were classified as non-productive. CDR3 was defined by IMGT convention, running from the second conserved V-encoded cysteine to the conserved J-encoded phenylalanine. In an earlier analysis of more than 550 of the donors, sequences lacking an unambiguous match to a single V gene segment were excluded. An earlier analysis of around 600 of the donors classified V segments as functional when productive rearrangements were above 56.7% and as segregating when the standard deviation between donors was above 5%. A statistical classification framework was developed to diagnose cytomegalovirus status using the catalog of TCR beta chain sequences. In a later analysis, V and J genes were assigned by comparing TCR nucleotide sequences against IMGT/GENE-DB human TR gene sequences. In a later analysis, CDR3 sequences and most-parsimonious VDJ recombination scenarios were assigned using the TCRdist pipeline. In a later analysis, each TCR beta chain was defined by its CDR3 amino acid sequence together with its V-gene family, and reads lacking a unique V-gene family were excluded. In a later analysis, some 600 highly shared, low-generation-probability nucleotide sequences were removed to address suspected cross-contamination and a sequencing artifact. For each public chain, a later analysis derived a clonal expansion index from normalized ranks of inferred template counts within each repertoire. In a later analysis, generation probabilities were computed with a VDJ recombination model fitted to out-of-frame rearrangements, and the resulting probabilities were checked against IGoR. In a later analysis, TCR-TCR, TCR-HLA and TCR-CMV co-occurrence was scored with hypergeometric tests, and a repertoire-size bias correction was applied to TCR pairs. A later analysis estimated false discovery rates by permuting HLA or CMV assignments 20 times. A later analysis grouped co-occurring TCRs with DBSCAN, adding TCRdist sequence similarity when clustering within HLA-allele-positive subsets. Repertoires with fewer than 30,000 or more than 120,000 public chains were left out of co-occurrence clustering, as were roughly five repertoires with anomalous nucleotide sharing. Imported from immuneACCESS, the table was reduced by TCRdb to in-frame sequences with V and J called. These copies leave out some clones; in studies compared against another copy, an unresolved V gene accounts for under half, and the cause of the remainder is not known. V, J and clone size derive from that table, while D and trimming were established from the DNA sequence. The sample table records around 100,000 clones; roughly 68% of these occur just once. The biggest ten clones account for roughly 2% of the sample.

In total, roughly 670 healthy bone marrow donors made up the cohort. All cohort members were sampled while nominally healthy, although unrecorded immune exposures were likely present. The donor tested CMV seronegative and was one of the 352 seronegative cohort members. A peripheral blood sample was collected from each donor, and TCR beta sequencing was performed on peripheral blood mononuclear cells. Genomic DNA extraction from the blood cell samples was performed with the Qiagen DNeasy Blood Extraction Kit. Via the germline V gene, CDR1 is SNHLY and CDR2 FYNNEI. V is cut by 1 base and J by 5 bases, and the space between the germline ends is 5 bases. Measured from the cysteine to the phenylalanine, the CDR3 is 12 residues long. The kept DNA is CDR3 alone, 36 bases in frame from the first base. This clone was counted a few times. Its antigen remains unidentified. The input lacks base qualities; no much larger clone sits a single base away.

What the authors observed across the whole study: In a later analysis, HLA-associated TCR beta chains were found to be more clonally expanded and to have lower generation probabilities than equally common non-associated chains. This cohort had only TCR beta chains sequenced, and the lack of alpha or paired-chain data limited which features could be detected. A further reported finding was that TCR beta sequences accurately predicted the HLA-A and HLA-B alleles for most subjects in the first cohort. Correlated functional status among segregating V segments might be attributable to linkage disequilibrium, but an unknown experimental factor could not be ruled out. In a later analysis, more than 15,000 TCR beta sequences were associated with specific HLA alleles at a false discovery rate of 0.05. According to a later analysis, parvovirus B19, influenza, CMV and Epstein-Barr virus appeared linked to several top co-occurrence clusters. The 87-base-pair reads could not distinguish some IMGT-functional V segments, including TRBV6-2 and TRBV6-3, so those segments were excluded. A later genetic analysis reported fewer N-insertions in productive TCRs among donors in an Asian-associated ancestry cluster than the 666-donor mean. In an earlier analysis of some 640 of the donors, most TCR beta V segments were observed in productive rearrangements about 87% or about 30% of the time, broadly matching IMGT annotations. The presence/absence analyses assumed that sequencing depth was roughly uniform across donors, and that assumption may not be true. A total of 150 to 200 TCR beta chains were listed by the study as associated with cytomegalovirus. Assigning TCR associations to individual alleles was difficult when HLA alleles, especially DR and DQ, strongly co-occurred. The earlier analysis of almost 600 of the donors excluded 15 to 20 rarely observed V segments, including chromosome 9 orphons, because counts were too low. A group of highly shared sequence variants was considered likely to be a technical artifact of the sequencing pipeline. In vitro tests confirmed that a few of the cytomegalovirus-associated TCR beta chains recognize cytomegalovirus antigens. Because HLA typing was unavailable for some donors at each locus, only the typed subset was used in association tests. V-gene and J-gene trimming of TCR beta chains was associated with a missense DCLRE1C variant in a later genetic analysis, and the association was replicated in an independent cohort. The classifier was reported to diagnose cytomegalovirus status with high specificity and sensitivity in both the original and validation cohorts. According to the authors, the approach could potentially be generalized to other disease states and immunological phenotypes. In a later analysis, the rate of TCR association differed among HLA loci, with DRB1 alleles having the most associated TCRs and HLA-C alleles having the fewest. For the cohort, immune exposure information was limited to CMV serostatus. Most TCR sequences were seen in very few donors, while some public TCRs were found in many individuals. Most CMV-associated TCR beta chains appeared to be HLA-restricted in a later analysis, and the HLA associations seemed to be driven largely by CMV exposure.

The chain was built from TRBV2 and TRBJ2-5, with the D segment identity uncertain. The TCR was taken from a woman aged 25 to 39 in good health and CMV-seronegative. What was sequenced was PBMCs. CDR3 region: CASSEVSETQYF. The nucleotide sequence is TGTGCCAGCAGTGAAGTGTCTGAGACCCAGTACTTC.